This entry describes one T cell receptor (beta chain). Its target is unknown. Different DNA sequences within this sample yield the same CDR3. Sequencing used immunoSEQ multiplex PCR; TCRdb keeps in-frame clones, though not all of them. The sample includes 130,000 to 150,000 clones, roughly 90% of them seen just once. This entry is derived from a study of cytomegalovirus exposure and HLA in healthy donors. The study's findings and limits: Subsequent analysis revealed that first-cohort TCR clusters tended to co-occur in the 95 to 150 validation repertoires. Confirmation was obtained in vitro that a few CMV-associated chains are specific for CMV antigens.

With 5 bases clipped from V and 0 bases from J, the junction kept 8 bases outside the gene matches. The CDR3 consists of 16 residues. Germline lookup yields CDR1 SEHNR and CDR2 FQNEAQ (reference sequence). This clonotype was sampled from a man younger than 30 in good health and CMV-seronegative. The chain carries TRBV7-9 and TRBJ2-7, with TRBD1 matching over 9 bases. The sequenced material came from PBMCs. In DNA, the CDR3 is TGTGCCAGCAGCCGTGGGACAGGGTTTACCTCCTACGAGCAGTACTTC. Encoded protein: CASSRGTGFTSYEQYF. The variable domain in full, completed from reference TRBV7-9 and TRBJ2-7, reads DTGVSQNPRHKITKRGQNVTFRCDPISEHNRLYWYRQTLGQGPEFLTYFQNEAQLEKSRLLSDRFSAERPKGSFSTLEIQRTEQGDSAMYLCASSRGTGFTSYEQYFGPGTRLTVT.